This record concerns one T cell receptor (beta chain) sequence. CDR1 and CDR2 from the germline V gene are LGHNA and YSLEER. The V end lost 0 bases, the J end lost 4 bases, and 10 bases lay between the germline ends. This CDR3 comprises 14 residues. TCRdb passed the 5' RACE reads through MiXCR, listing each CDR3 protein once. The repertoire holds some 160,000 distinct CDR3 sequences, with roughly a third as singletons. These data belong to a study of T-cell memory formation after mild COVID-19. The chain uses TRBV4-3 and TRBJ2-7, with D perhaps matching TRBD1 (5 bases). This clonotype originated in an adult woman who had mild COVID-19 (a few samples of this study predate the infection). Cell type and time point are not known. Sequencing was done on a sample of PBMCs or a T cell subset sorted from them (not recorded which). In DNA form, the CDR3 reads TGCGCCAGCAGCCAAGATAGGGGTGGTTACGAGCAGTACTTC. Protein: CASSQDRGGYEQYF.